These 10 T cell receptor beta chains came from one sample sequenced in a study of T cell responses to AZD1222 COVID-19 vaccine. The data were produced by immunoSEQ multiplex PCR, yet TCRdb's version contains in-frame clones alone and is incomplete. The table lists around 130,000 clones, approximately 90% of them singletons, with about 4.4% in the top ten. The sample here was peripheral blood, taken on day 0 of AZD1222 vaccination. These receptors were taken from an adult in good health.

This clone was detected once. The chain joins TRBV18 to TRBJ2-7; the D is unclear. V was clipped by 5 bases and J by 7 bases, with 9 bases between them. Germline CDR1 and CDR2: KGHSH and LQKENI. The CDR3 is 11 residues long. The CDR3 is CASSTETEQYF. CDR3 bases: TGTGCCAGCTCAACCGAGACGGAGCAGTACTTC.

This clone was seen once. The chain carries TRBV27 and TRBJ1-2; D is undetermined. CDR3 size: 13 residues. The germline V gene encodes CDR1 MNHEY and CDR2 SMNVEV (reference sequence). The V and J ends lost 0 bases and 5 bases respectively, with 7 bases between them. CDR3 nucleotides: TGTGCCAGCAGTTTATCTGCGACGTATGGCTACACCTTC. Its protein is CASSLSATYGYTF.

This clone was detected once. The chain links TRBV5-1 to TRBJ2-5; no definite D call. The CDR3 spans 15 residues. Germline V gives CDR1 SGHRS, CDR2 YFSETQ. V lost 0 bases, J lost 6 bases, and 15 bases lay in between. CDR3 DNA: TGCGCCAGCAGCTTGGGTGGGCTAGACCGTAAGACCCAGTACTTC. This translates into CASSLGGLDRKTQYF. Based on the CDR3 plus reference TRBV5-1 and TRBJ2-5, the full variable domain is KAGVTQTPRYLIKTRGQQVTLSCSPISGHRSVSWYQQTPGQGLQFLFEYFSETQRNKGNFPGRFSGRQFSNSRSEMNVSTLELGDSALYLCASSLGGLDRKTQYFGPGTRLLVL.

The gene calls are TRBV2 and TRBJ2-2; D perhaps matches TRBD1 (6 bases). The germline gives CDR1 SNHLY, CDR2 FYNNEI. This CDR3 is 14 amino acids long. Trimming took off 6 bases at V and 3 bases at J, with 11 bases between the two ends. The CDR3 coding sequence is TGTGCCAGCAGGTCGGACAGCGACACCGGGGAGCTGTTTTTT. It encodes CASRSDSDTGELFF.

CDR3: CASSLDMARPYF. In DNA, the CDR3 is TGTGCCAGCAGCTTGGACATGGCGCGTCCGTACTTC. The chain is built from TRBV7-8 and TRBJ2-7; perhaps TRBD1 as D (5 bases). The CDR3 is 12 residues long. V lost 3 bases and J lost 12, with 15 bases in between. Germline V CDR1 and CDR2: SGHVS, FQNEAQ.

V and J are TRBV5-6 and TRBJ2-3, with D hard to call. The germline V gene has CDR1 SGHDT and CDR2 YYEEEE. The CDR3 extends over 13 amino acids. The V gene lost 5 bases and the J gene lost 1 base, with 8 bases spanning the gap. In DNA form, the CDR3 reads TGTGCCAGCAGAATGGTGGGCACAGATACGCAGTATTTT. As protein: CASRMVGTDTQYF.

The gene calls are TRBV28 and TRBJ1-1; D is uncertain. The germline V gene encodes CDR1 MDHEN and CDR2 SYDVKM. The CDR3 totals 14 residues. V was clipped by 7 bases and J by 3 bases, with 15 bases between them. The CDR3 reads CASTPGRIYTEAFF. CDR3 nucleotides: TGTGCCAGCACCCCCGGACGGATTTACACTGAAGCTTTCTTT.

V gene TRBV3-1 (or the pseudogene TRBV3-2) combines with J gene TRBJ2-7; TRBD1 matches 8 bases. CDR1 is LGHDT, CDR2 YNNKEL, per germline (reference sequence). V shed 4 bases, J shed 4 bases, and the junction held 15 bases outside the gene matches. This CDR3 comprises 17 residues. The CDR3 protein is CASSPSGVQDREYEQYF. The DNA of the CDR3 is TGTGCCAGCAGCCCCTCGGGGGTCCAGGACAGGGAATACGAGCAGTACTTC.

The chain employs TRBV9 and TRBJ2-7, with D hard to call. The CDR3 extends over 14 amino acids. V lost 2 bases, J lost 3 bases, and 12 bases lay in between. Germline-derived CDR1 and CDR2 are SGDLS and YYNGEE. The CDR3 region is CASSVGFGYYEQYF. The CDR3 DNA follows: TGTGCCAGCAGCGTGGGCTTCGGTTACTACGAGCAGTACTTC.

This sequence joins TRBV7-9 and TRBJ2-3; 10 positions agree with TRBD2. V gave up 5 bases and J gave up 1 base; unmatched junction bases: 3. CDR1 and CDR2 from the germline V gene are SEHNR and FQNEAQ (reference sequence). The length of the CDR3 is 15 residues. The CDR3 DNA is TGTGCCAGCAGCGGCGGGACTAGCGGCACAGATACGCAGTATTTT. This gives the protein CASSGGTSGTDTQYF.